The 27 T cell receptor beta chains below come from one sample, sequenced in a study of shared clonotypes between healthy human individuals. TCRdb keeps only in-frame clones here, not all; method: immunoSEQ multiplex PCR. The sample consists of roughly 1.5 million clones, approximately 98% of them appearing once. The sample was naive CD4+ T cells sorted from blood. Subset defined: CD45RA+ positively selected. Receptors originate from a young man in good health.

The chain combines TRBV6-5 with TRBJ1-1; TRBD1 agrees at 8 bases. This CDR3 is built from 14 residues. Germline V gene lookup returns CDR1 MNHEY and CDR2 SVGAGI. J was trimmed by 4 bases and V by 5 bases; bases with no gene match: 6. The CDR3 coding sequence is TGTGCCAGCAGTCGTCAGGGGGCTGGCACTGAAGCTTTCTTT. Translating gives CASSRQGAGTEAFF.

V gene TRBV7-9 combines with J gene TRBJ2-6, with a possible D match to TRBD1 (6 bases). This CDR3 is 17 amino acids long. V gave up 8 bases and J gave up 0 bases, with 17 bases separating them. Germline V gene sequence: CDR1 SEHNR, CDR2 FQNEAQ (reference sequence). CDR3 protein: CASEQTGPSSGANVLTF. Written as DNA, the CDR3 is TGTGCCAGCGAGCAGACAGGCCCGAGCTCTGGGGCCAACGTCCTGACTTTC. Using reference TRBV7-9 and TRBJ2-6 for the parts outside the CDR3, the full variable domain is DTGVSQNPRHKITKRGQNVTFRCDPISEHNRLYWYRQTLGQGPEFLTYFQNEAQLEKSRLLSDRFSAERPKGSFSTLEIQRTEQGDSAMYLCASEQTGPSSGANVLTFGAGSRLTVL.

This rearrangement joins TRBV18 to TRBJ1-5; D is undetermined. Germline V gives CDR1 KGHSH, CDR2 LQKENI. This CDR3 is 15 amino acids long. The V end lost 2 bases, the J end lost 3 bases, and 11 bases lay between the germline ends. The CDR3 spells CASSPNPGSNQPQHF. The CDR3 DNA is TGTGCCAGCTCACCAAATCCAGGATCCAATCAGCCCCAGCATTTT.

This chain uses TRBV4-3 with TRBJ2-1; perhaps TRBD2 as D (6 bases). Trimming stripped 4 bases from V and 9 bases from J, with 28 bases between. This CDR3 region has 18 residues. The germline V gene has CDR1 LGHNA and CDR2 YSLEER. CDR3 region: CASSRARAGTVSMSEQFF. The DNA of the CDR3 is TGCGCCAGCAGCCGGGCTAGGGCTGGGACTGTCTCCATGAGTGAGCAGTTCTTC.

This chain joins TRBV15 and TRBJ1-5, with D possibly being TRBD1 (6 bases). Germline assignment: CDR1 LNHNV and CDR2 YYDKDF (reference sequence). The CDR3 is 16 residues long. V gave up 6 bases and J gave up 1 base, with 16 bases separating them. The CDR3 coding sequence is TGTGCCACCAGGCTACATGGGGGCTCGAGCAATCAGCCCCAGCATTTT. This codes for CATRLHGGSSNQPQHF.

V and J are TRBV5-4 and TRBJ2-7; 8 nucleotides line up with TRBD1. V lost 0 bases to trimming and J lost 1 base; unmatched junction nucleotides: 6. CDR3 size: 16 residues. Germline V gene data show CDR1 as SGHNT and CDR2 as YYREEE (reference sequence). CDR3 sequence reads: CASSLASRTGSYEQYF. In nucleotides, the CDR3 is TGTGCCAGCAGCTTGGCCTCTAGGACAGGGTCCTACGAGCAGTACTTC.

V gene TRBV9 combines with J gene TRBJ2-1; TRBD2 matches at 10 bases. Looked up from germline, CDR1 is SGDLS and CDR2 is YYNGEE. V shed 4 bases and J 4 bases; nucleotides not matched to a gene: 2. The CDR3 has 14 residues. The CDR3 loop reads CASSMTSGYNEQFF. The CDR3 coding sequence is TGTGCCAGCAGCATGACTAGCGGGTACAATGAGCAGTTCTTC.

This rearrangement joins TRBV9 to TRBJ2-3; D not certain. The CDR3 is 13 residues long. V was trimmed by 2 bases and J by 2 bases, leaving 6 bases between them. In germline, CDR1 is SGDLS, CDR2 YYNGEE. In nucleotides, the CDR3 is TGTGCCAGCAGCGTTTACCTCACAGATACGCAGTATTTT. Encoded protein: CASSVYLTDTQYF.

This chain joins TRBV11-2 and TRBJ2-1; D gene unclear. With 4 bases removed from V and 6 bases from J, the gap between germline ends came to 10 bases. Germline CDR1 SGHAT, CDR2 FQNNGV. The CDR3 is 13 residues long. CDR3 sequence reads: CASSWVRGNEQFF. CDR3 bases: TGTGCCAGCAGCTGGGTTCGAGGCAATGAGCAGTTCTTC.

The chain links TRBV19 to TRBJ1-5; perhaps TRBD1 as D (6 bases). Germline V gene sequence: CDR1 LNHDA, CDR2 SQIVND (reference sequence). V was pared by 10 bases and J by 6 bases, with 19 bases between. The CDR3 runs to 14 residues. The CDR3 DNA reads as TGTGCCACAAACAGGGAAGCGCTTTCTCAGCCCCAGCATTTT. It specifies CATNREALSQPQHF.

J is TRBJ2-3 and V is TRBV14, with 10 bases identical to TRBD2. The CDR3 contains 16 residues. After removal of 2 bases from V and 2 bases from J, the junction contained 4 bases not matched to a gene. CDR1 is SGHDN and CDR2 is FVKESK in the germline V gene. The CDR3 sequence is CASSQKTSGFTDTQYF. The CDR3 region has the DNA TGTGCCAGCAGCCAAAAGACTAGCGGGTTCACAGATACGCAGTATTTT.

This sequence joins TRBV27 and TRBJ1-5; D unresolved. In germline, CDR1 is MNHEY, CDR2 SMNVEV (reference sequence). The CDR3 is 12 amino acids. Trimming took off 4 bases at V and 7 bases at J, with 8 bases between the two ends. In DNA form, the CDR3 reads TGTGCCAGCAGTTCGGGCCCCCAGCCCCAGCATTTT. As protein: CASSSGPQPQHF.

The V and J genes are TRBV19 and TRBJ2-7, with D tentatively TRBD1 (8 bases). Per germline, CDR1 LNHDA and CDR2 SQIVND (reference sequence). The V and J ends lost 4 bases and 7 bases respectively, with 20 bases between them. This CDR3 comprises 15 residues. The CDR3 sequence: CASSTFVGQGGEQYF. DNA of the CDR3: TGTGCCAGTAGTACTTTCGTCGGACAGGGAGGGGAGCAGTACTTC.

The V and J genes are TRBV5-1 and TRBJ2-5, with a tentative D call TRBD2 (5 bases). This CDR3 region has 14 residues. V gave up 1 base and J gave up 3 bases, with 10 bases separating them. CDR1 SGHRS and CDR2 YFSETQ come from the germline V gene. In DNA form, the CDR3 reads TGCGCCAGCAGCTTGACAGTCGGGAAAGAGACCCAGTACTTC. It yields the protein CASSLTVGKETQYF.

The chain employs TRBV28 and TRBJ1-5; D gene uncertain. This CDR3 has 16 amino acids. Trimming took 3 bases from V and 2 from J, leaving 14 bases between them. CDR1 is MDHEN, CDR2 SYDVKM, per germline. CDR3 loop: CASSFPRDEGNQPQHF. Written as DNA, the CDR3 is TGTGCCAGCAGTTTCCCCCGGGATGAGGGCAATCAGCCCCAGCATTTT.

The rearrangement links TRBV15 to TRBJ2-7; D possibly corresponds to TRBD2 (8 bases). Trimming left V 6 bases short and J 6 bases short, with 24 bases between. Per germline, CDR1 LNHNV and CDR2 YYDKDF (reference sequence). The CDR3 is 16 amino acids. CDR3 sequence reads: CATRSGGAGESGEQYF. The CDR3 DNA reads TGTGCCACCAGATCAGGGGGAGCGGGAGAGTCCGGCGAGCAGTACTTC.

On this clone: The sample carries other DNA sequences with the same CDR3. This chain uses TRBV28 with TRBJ1-2; TRBD1 aligns across 8 bases. Germline assignment: CDR1 MDHEN and CDR2 SYDVKM. CDR3 length: 12 amino acids. The trim removed 3 bases at V and 8 bases at J, leaving 2 bases unmatched. DNA for the CDR3: TGTGCCAGCAGTTTCAGGGGGCTCGGCTACACCTTC. Amino acids: CASSFRGLGYTF.

The chain carries TRBV7-3 and TRBJ1-2; D not resolved. V shed 5 bases and J shed 8 bases, with 21 bases lying between them. CDR1 is SGHTA, CDR2 FQGTGA, per germline. The CDR3 contains 15 residues. The CDR3 coding sequence is TGTGCCAGCAGCCCCCTAATGGGCCCCGTGGAAGGCTACACCTTC. It yields the protein CASSPLMGPVEGYTF. Complete variable domain (other parts from reference TRBV7-3 and TRBJ1-2): GAGVSQTPSNKVTEKGKYVELRCDPISGHTALYWYRQSLGQGPEFLIYFQGTGAADDSGLPNDRFFAVRPEGSVSTLKIQRTERGDSAVYLCASSPLMGPVEGYTFGSGTRLTVV.

The CDR3 region has the DNA TGTGCCAGCAGATGGGACAGGGTTGGAAACACCATATATTTT. This codes for CASRWDRVGNTIYF. The chain has TRBV7-9 and TRBJ1-3; 9 positions match TRBD1. Germline CDR1 reads SEHNR; CDR2 reads FQNEAQ (reference sequence). The CDR3 runs to 14 residues. V shed 6 bases and J 3 bases; nucleotides not matched to a gene: 3.

V and J are TRBV5-1 and TRBJ2-7; the D gene could be TRBD1 or TRBD2 (5 bases each). V shed 0 bases and J shed 5 bases, with 12 bases lying between them. Germline CDR1 is SGHRS and CDR2 is YFSETQ. This CDR3 has 14 amino acids. This CDR3 is CASSLGGAGNEQYF. The CDR3 DNA reads as TGCGCCAGCAGCTTGGGAGGGGCAGGGAACGAGCAGTACTTC.

To note about this clone: Other nucleotide sequences from this sample produce the same CDR3. CDR3: CASSFGSSYEQYF. DNA of the CDR3: TGTGCCAGCAGCTTCGGGAGCTCCTACGAGCAGTACTTC. V is TRBV11-2 and J is TRBJ2-7; D might be TRBD2 (6 bases). The CDR3 runs to 13 residues. Trimming shortened V by 3 bases and J by 0 bases, and 6 bases separated the two germline ends. Per germline, CDR1 SGHAT and CDR2 FQNNGV.

For the CDR3, the DNA is TGTGCCAGCAGCTCGGACAGGGGCTACGAGCAGTACTTC. Translation: CASSSDRGYEQYF. The genes are TRBV11-1 and TRBJ2-7; 9 bases line up with TRBD1. Per germline, CDR1 SGHAT and CDR2 FQDESV (reference sequence). V shed 4 bases and J 3 bases; nucleotides not matched to a gene: 1. The CDR3 is 13 residues long.

This clone was counted a single time. The chain carries TRBV5-5 and TRBJ2-5; D is possibly TRBD2 (5 bases). V lost 6 bases to trimming and J lost 4 bases, with 16 bases between them. The CDR3 covers 14 residues. From germline, CDR1 is SGHKS and CDR2 YYEKEE (reference sequence). CDR3 nucleotides: TGTGCCAGCACCCTACGGGGAGTGGGAGAGACCCAGTACTTC. Protein product: CASTLRGVGETQYF.

This clone was detected once. The rearrangement joins TRBV7-9 to TRBJ2-3; unclear D gene. The CDR3 runs to 12 residues. Germline values: CDR1 SEHNR, CDR2 FQNEAQ (reference sequence). The V and J ends lost 5 bases and 7 bases respectively, with 10 bases between them. Here the CDR3 reads CASSRPMNTQYF. The CDR3 nucleotides are TGTGCCAGCAGCCGTCCGATGAATACGCAGTATTTT.

The chain joins TRBV9 to TRBJ2-4; 8 bases fit TRBD1. This CDR3 contains 16 residues. V shed 5 bases and J 3 bases; nucleotides not matched to a gene: 10. Germline CDR1 SGDLS, CDR2 YYNGEE. CDR3 loop: CASSMAGGLGKNIQYF. CDR3 nucleotide sequence: TGTGCCAGCAGTATGGCAGGGGGCCTGGGCAAAAACATTCAGTACTTC. Supplemented by reference TRBV9 and TRBJ2-4, the full variable domain reads DSGVTQTPKHLITATGQRVTLRCSPRSGDLSVYWYQQSLDQGLQFLIQYYNGEERAKGNILERFSAQQFPDLHSELNLSSLELGDSALYFCASSMAGGLGKNIQYFGAGTRLSVL.

The chain employs TRBV15 and TRBJ2-7, with 11 bases identical to TRBD1. Per the germline V gene, CDR1 is LNHNV and CDR2 is YYDKDF (reference sequence). The V gene end was trimmed by 2 bases and the J gene end by 5 bases; junction bases not matched to a gene: 8. CDR3 length equals 16 residues. The CDR3 DNA reads TGTGCCACCAGCAGACGGTTACGGACAGGGGGCCACGAGCAGTACTTC. Its translation: CATSRRLRTGGHEQYF.

This sequence joins TRBV5-1 and TRBJ2-7, with D possibly being TRBD1 (8 bases). The V end was cut by 2 bases, the J end by 0 bases, with 12 bases between. Germline-derived CDR1 and CDR2 are SGHRS and YFSETQ. There are 15 residues in the CDR3. CDR3 sequence: CASSFTGGDSYEQYF. CDR3 bases: TGCGCCAGCAGCTTTACAGGGGGGGACTCCTACGAGCAGTACTTC.